This T cell receptor (beta chain) comes out of a study of OX40 agonist ivuxolimab in advanced cancers. Sequencing was performed with immunoSEQ multiplex PCR; in TCRdb, only in-frame clones are kept and a portion is missing. The sample lists 85,000 to 100,000 clones; over 75% were seen once. The sequence was obtained from an adult with an advanced solid tumor such as melanoma, head and neck, liver or kidney cancer. The material sequenced was CD4+ or CD8+ T cells sorted from blood, taken in a trial of the OX40 agonist ivuxolimab.

The CDR3 loop is CASSEIPGIYGYTF. The CDR3 DNA sequence: TGTGCCAGCAGTGAAATTCCCGGCATCTATGGCTACACCTTC. The chain has TRBV6-1 and TRBJ1-2; D is unclear. Germline CDR1 and CDR2: MNHNS and SASEGT. The CDR3 is made up of 14 amino acids. The V end lost 2 bases, the J end lost 4 bases, and 11 bases lay between the germline ends.